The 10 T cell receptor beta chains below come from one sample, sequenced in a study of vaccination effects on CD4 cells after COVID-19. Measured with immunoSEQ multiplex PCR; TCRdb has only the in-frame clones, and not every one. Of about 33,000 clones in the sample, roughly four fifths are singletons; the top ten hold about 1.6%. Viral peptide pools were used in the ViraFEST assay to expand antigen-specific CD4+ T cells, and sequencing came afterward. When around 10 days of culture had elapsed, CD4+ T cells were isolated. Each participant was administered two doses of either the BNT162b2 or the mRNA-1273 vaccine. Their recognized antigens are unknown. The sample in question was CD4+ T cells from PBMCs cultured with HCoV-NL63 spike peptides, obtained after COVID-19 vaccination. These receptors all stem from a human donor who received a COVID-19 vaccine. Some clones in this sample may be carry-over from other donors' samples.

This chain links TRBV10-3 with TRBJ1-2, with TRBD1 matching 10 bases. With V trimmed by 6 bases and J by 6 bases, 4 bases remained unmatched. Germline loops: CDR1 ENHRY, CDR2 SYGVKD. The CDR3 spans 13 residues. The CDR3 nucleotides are TGTGCCATCAGGGCCGGGACAGGGGATGGCTACACCTTC. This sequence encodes CAIRAGTGDGYTF.

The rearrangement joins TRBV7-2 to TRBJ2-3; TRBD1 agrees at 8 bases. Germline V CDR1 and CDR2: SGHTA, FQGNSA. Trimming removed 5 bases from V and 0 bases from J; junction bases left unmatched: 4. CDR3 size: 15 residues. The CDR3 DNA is TGTGCCAGCAGCCGGACAGGGTCCAGCACAGATACGCAGTATTTT. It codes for CASSRTGSSTDTQYF.

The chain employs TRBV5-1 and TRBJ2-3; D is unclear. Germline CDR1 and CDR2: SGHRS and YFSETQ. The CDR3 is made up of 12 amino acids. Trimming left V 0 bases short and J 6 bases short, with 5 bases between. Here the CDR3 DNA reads TGCGCCAGCAGCTTGGCCGGGGATACGCAGTATTTT. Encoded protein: CASSLAGDTQYF.

CDR3 nucleotides: TGTGCCAGCAGCCAAGACAGGGCCGTAACCCACTCCTACGAGCAGTACGTC. Its translation: CASSQDRAVTHSYEQYV. This rearrangement joins TRBV11-2 to TRBJ2-7; 7 nucleotides align to TRBD1. This CDR3 has 17 amino acids. Germline-derived CDR1 and CDR2 are SGHAT and FQNNGV. V trimming: 5 bases; J trimming: 0 bases; junction bases outside the gene matches: 13.

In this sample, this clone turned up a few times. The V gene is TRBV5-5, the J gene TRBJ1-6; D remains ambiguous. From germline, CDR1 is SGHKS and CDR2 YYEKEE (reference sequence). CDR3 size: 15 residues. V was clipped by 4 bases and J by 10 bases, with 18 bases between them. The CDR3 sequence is CASSQQLLGYSPLHF. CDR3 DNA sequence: TGTGCCAGCAGCCAACAGCTACTTGGCTACTCACCCCTCCACTTT.

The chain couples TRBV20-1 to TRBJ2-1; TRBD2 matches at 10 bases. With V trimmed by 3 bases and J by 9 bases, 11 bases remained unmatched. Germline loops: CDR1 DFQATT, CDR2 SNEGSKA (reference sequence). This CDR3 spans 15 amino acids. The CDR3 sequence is CSASGSLAGEVEQFF. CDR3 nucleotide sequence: TGCAGTGCTAGTGGATCCCTAGCGGGAGAGGTTGAGCAGTTCTTC.

CDR3 DNA: TGTGCCAGCAGCCACCGGTTTGCCACTGAAGCTTTCTTT. Amino acid sequence: CASSHRFATEAFF. The chain recombines TRBV7-9 with TRBJ1-1; D is ambiguous. The CDR3 has 13 amino acids. Deletions cut 5 bases from V and 4 bases from J, with 11 bases between. Germline V gene lookup returns CDR1 SEHNR and CDR2 FQNEAQ (reference sequence).

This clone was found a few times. CDR3 residues: CASSSSGTSIEQYV. The CDR3 DNA sequence: TGTGCCAGCAGTTCCTCCGGGACATCGATTGAGCAGTACGTC. The chain is built from TRBV28 and TRBJ2-7, with D possibly being TRBD1 (6 bases). Germline assignment: CDR1 MDHEN and CDR2 SYDVKM. This CDR3 has 14 residues. Trimming left V 4 bases short and J 7 bases short, with 17 bases between.

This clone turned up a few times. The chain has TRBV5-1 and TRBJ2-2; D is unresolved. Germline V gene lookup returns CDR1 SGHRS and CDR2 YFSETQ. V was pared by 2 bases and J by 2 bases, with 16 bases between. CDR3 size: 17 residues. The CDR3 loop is CASSLLSARQNTGELFF. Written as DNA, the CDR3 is TGCGCCAGCAGCTTACTCAGTGCCAGGCAAAACACCGGGGAGCTGTTTTTT.

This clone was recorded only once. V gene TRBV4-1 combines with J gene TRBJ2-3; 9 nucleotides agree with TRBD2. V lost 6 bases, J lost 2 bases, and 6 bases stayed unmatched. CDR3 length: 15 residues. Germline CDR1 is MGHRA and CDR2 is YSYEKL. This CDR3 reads CASSRAGGLTDTQYF. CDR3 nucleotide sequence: TGCGCCAGCAGTCGAGCGGGGGGCCTCACAGATACGCAGTATTTT.